A single sample gave rise to the 20 T cell receptor beta chains below, sequenced in a study of blood T cell repertoires in COVID-19. Sequencing was performed with immunoSEQ multiplex PCR; in TCRdb, only in-frame clones are kept and a portion is missing. This table has 150,000 or so clones, around 82% appearing once. The sequenced sample consisted of peripheral blood. These receptors came from a woman in her thirties or forties with COVID-19, enrolled during active disease.

The chain links TRBV19 to TRBJ2-1; perhaps TRBD1 as D (6 bases). Trimming left V 3 bases short and J 7 bases short, with 16 bases between. In germline, CDR1 is LNHDA, CDR2 SQIVND (reference sequence). The CDR3 is made up of 15 amino acids. This CDR3 is CASSINGGPFNEQFF. The CDR3 region has the DNA TGTGCCAGTAGTATCAATGGGGGCCCCTTTAATGAGCAGTTCTTC.

This clone was seen ten or more times. V usage is TRBV5-4 and J usage is TRBJ2-7; D possibly corresponds to TRBD2 (7 bases). The germline V gene has CDR1 SGHNT and CDR2 YYREEE (reference sequence). V shed 4 bases and J shed 6 bases, with 17 bases lying between them. There are 14 residues in the CDR3. The CDR3 is CASSLPGGLGEQYV. CDR3 nucleotide sequence: TGTGCCAGCAGCCTCCCGGGGGGCCTAGGCGAGCAGTACGTC.

The CDR3 loop is CASSERYNSPLHF. CDR3 nucleotides: TGTGCCAGCAGTGAGAGATATAATTCACCCCTCCACTTT. This sequence joins TRBV6-1 and TRBJ1-6; D not resolved. The CDR3 is made up of 13 amino acids. Between the trimmed V and J ends, which lost 3 bases and 4 bases, there was a span of 4 bases. Germline V gene lookup returns CDR1 MNHNS and CDR2 SASEGT.

The chain joins TRBV7-3 to TRBJ2-1; TRBD1 matches at 8 bases. CDR3 length: 15 amino acids. Germline V gene lookup returns CDR1 SGHTA and CDR2 FQGTGA. Trimming at V came to 5 bases and at J to 4 bases, leaving 7 bases not matched to a gene. This chain's CDR3 is CASSRDRGLYNEQFF. The CDR3 DNA reads TGTGCCAGCAGCAGAGACAGGGGTTTGTACAATGAGCAGTTCTTC.

The V gene is TRBV19, the J gene TRBJ2-2; the match to TRBD1 covers 8 bases. The ends lost 5 bases at V and 1 base at J; junction bases unmatched: 3. This CDR3 is built from 15 residues. Germline V CDR1 and CDR2: LNHDA, SQIVND (reference sequence). The CDR3 is CASSSGTGNTGELFF. DNA for the CDR3: TGTGCCAGTAGTTCCGGGACAGGGAACACCGGGGAGCTGTTTTTT.

The V and J genes are TRBV4-1 and TRBJ1-2; 7 nucleotides align to TRBD1. Germline lookup yields CDR1 MGHRA and CDR2 YSYEKL. Trimming at V came to 3 bases and at J to 0 bases, leaving 7 bases not matched to a gene. The CDR3 spans 16 residues. Here the CDR3 reads CASSQGTAKSNYGYTF. Here the CDR3 DNA reads TGCGCCAGCAGCCAGGGGACAGCAAAATCTAACTATGGCTACACCTTC.

As for this clone: The identical CDR3 is also encoded by other nucleotide sequences in the sample. The chain has TRBV30 and TRBJ1-1, with a weak D call TRBD1 (5 bases). The V end lost 0 bases, the J end lost 6 bases, and 11 bases lay between the germline ends. Germline V gene lookup returns CDR1 GTSNPN and CDR2 SVGIG (reference sequence). This CDR3 has 13 residues. CDR3 amino acids: CAWSVGGLAEAFF. As DNA, the CDR3 is TGTGCCTGGAGTGTCGGGGGTCTCGCTGAAGCTTTCTTT.

The V and J genes are TRBV9 and TRBJ1-2, with a weak D call TRBD1 (6 bases). This CDR3 region has 16 residues. Germline loops: CDR1 SGDLS, CDR2 YYNGEE. V lost 0 bases, J lost 6 bases, and 18 bases lay in between. This CDR3 is CASSVEVGDRNDGYTF. In DNA, the CDR3 is TGTGCCAGCAGCGTAGAGGTAGGAGACAGGAACGATGGCTACACCTTC.

This clone occurred once. The V call is TRBV9, the J call TRBJ2-3; TRBD2 agrees at 10 bases. Trimming cost V 0 bases and J 3 bases; bases outside gene matches: 7. The CDR3 is made up of 17 amino acids. CDR1 SGDLS and CDR2 YYNGEE come from the germline V gene. The CDR3 DNA reads TGTGCCAGCAGCGTAGGGCCTAGCGGGAGCTATACAGATACGCAGTATTTT. Translation: CASSVGPSGSYTDTQYF.

V and J are TRBV6-5 and TRBJ1-6; TRBD1 agrees at 8 bases. The CDR3 is 13 residues long. J was trimmed by 7 bases and V by 6 bases; bases with no gene match: 2. Per germline, CDR1 MNHEY and CDR2 SVGAGI. The CDR3 coding sequence is TGTGCCAGCAGACAGGGGGGGAATTCACCCCTCCACTTT. Protein sequence: CASRQGGNSPLHF.

The V and J genes are TRBV2 and TRBJ2-2; 8 nucleotides agree with TRBD2. V gave up 1 base and J gave up 0 bases; unmatched junction bases: 7. The CDR3 length is 18 residues. The germline V gene has CDR1 SNHLY and CDR2 FYNNEI. As DNA, the CDR3 is TGTGCCAGCAGTGAAGTACTACCAGCGGGAGCGAACACCGGGGAGCTGTTTTTT. Protein: CASSEVLPAGANTGELFF.

V is TRBV5-1 and J is TRBJ2-1; TRBD2 agrees at 10 bases. Germline V lookup: CDR1 SGHRS, CDR2 YFSETQ. V was clipped by 5 bases and J by 0 bases; unmatched bases: 2. The CDR3 is 15 residues long. DNA for the CDR3: TGCGCCAGCAGATCTAGCGGGAGCTCCTACAATGAGCAGTTCTTC. It is translated as CASRSSGSSYNEQFF.

The genes are TRBV10-3 and TRBJ2-1; D gene unclear. This CDR3 contains 13 residues. V was pared by 6 bases and J by 4 bases, with 10 bases between. The germline gives CDR1 ENHRY, CDR2 SYGVKD. The CDR3 sequence is CAIREPGYNEQFF. In DNA, the CDR3 is TGTGCCATCAGGGAACCGGGTTACAATGAGCAGTTCTTC.

The gene calls are TRBV14 and TRBJ2-1; 9 bases are a match to TRBD1. Germline CDR1 reads SGHDN; CDR2 reads FVKESK. The CDR3 spans 14 residues. J was trimmed by 5 bases and V by 3 bases; bases with no gene match: 2. CDR3 DNA sequence: TGTGCCAGCAGCCACCGGGACAGGGACAATGAGCAGTTCTTC. This gives the protein CASSHRDRDNEQFF.

The rearrangement uses TRBV4-1 and TRBJ1-1; 9 bases are a match to TRBD1. There are 16 residues in the CDR3. Looked up from germline, CDR1 is MGHRA and CDR2 is YSYEKL. V lost 0 bases to trimming and J lost 2 bases; unmatched junction nucleotides: 4. DNA for the CDR3: TGCGCCAGCAGCCAAGATCCACAGGGGGCCAACACTGAAGCTTTCTTT. Translation gives CASSQDPQGANTEAFF.

The chain links TRBV10-3 to TRBJ1-5, with 7 bases fitting TRBD1. Germline CDR1 and CDR2: ENHRY and SYGVKD. The CDR3 is made up of 13 amino acids. V shed 4 bases, J shed 4 bases, and the junction held 1 base outside the gene matches. The CDR3 DNA reads as TGTGCCATCAGTGGGGACAGAAATCAGCCCCAGCATTTT. Translation: CAISGDRNQPQHF.

A single count supports this clone. The chain combines TRBV6-6 with TRBJ1-2, with a tentative D call TRBD1 (6 bases). In germline, CDR1 is MNHNY, CDR2 SVGAGI (reference sequence). With 2 bases removed from V and 8 bases from J, the gap between germline ends came to 15 bases. This CDR3 region has 14 residues. The CDR3 nucleotides read TGTGCCAGCAGTTACGGGGACATCCCTGGGGGCTACACCTTC. Translation: CASSYGDIPGGYTF.

This clone came up once. This rearrangement joins TRBV15 to TRBJ1-3; D is unresolved. V was pared by 4 bases and J by 0 bases, with 4 bases between. CDR1 is LNHNV, CDR2 YYDKDF, per germline (reference sequence). The CDR3 totals 13 residues. The CDR3 DNA follows: TGTGCCACCAGCACGTACTCTGGAAACACCATATATTTT. Protein: CATSTYSGNTIYF.

The chain couples TRBV2 to TRBJ2-3; D not resolved. Trimming removed 8 bases at V and 9 bases at J, with 12 bases between. The germline V gene encodes CDR1 SNHLY and CDR2 FYNNEI. The length of the CDR3 is 11 residues. CDR3 sequence reads: CASWLNLTQYF. The CDR3 region has the DNA TGTGCCAGCTGGCTCAACCTCACGCAGTATTTT.

J is TRBJ1-2 and V is TRBV5-1; TRBD1 might be the D (5 bases). Trimming removed 0 bases from V and 2 bases from J, with 8 bases in between. Germline lookup yields CDR1 SGHRS and CDR2 YFSETQ. The CDR3 contains 14 residues. In DNA form, the CDR3 reads TGCGCCAGCAGCTTGGGGGGCAGAAACTATGGCTACACCTTC. It encodes CASSLGGRNYGYTF.